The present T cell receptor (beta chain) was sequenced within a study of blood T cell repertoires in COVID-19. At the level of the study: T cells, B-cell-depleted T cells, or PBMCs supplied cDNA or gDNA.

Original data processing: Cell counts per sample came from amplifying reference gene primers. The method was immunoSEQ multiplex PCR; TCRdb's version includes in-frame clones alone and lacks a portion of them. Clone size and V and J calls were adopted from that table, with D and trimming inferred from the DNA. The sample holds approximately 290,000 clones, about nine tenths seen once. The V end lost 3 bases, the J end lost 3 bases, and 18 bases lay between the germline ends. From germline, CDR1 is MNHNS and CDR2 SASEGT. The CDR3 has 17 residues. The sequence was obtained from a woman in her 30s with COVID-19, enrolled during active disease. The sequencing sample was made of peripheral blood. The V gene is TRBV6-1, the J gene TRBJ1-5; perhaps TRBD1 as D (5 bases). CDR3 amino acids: CASSDRVPDSVNQPQHF. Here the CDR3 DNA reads TGTGCCAGCAGTGACCGAGTCCCTGACAGTGTCAATCAGCCCCAGCATTTT.